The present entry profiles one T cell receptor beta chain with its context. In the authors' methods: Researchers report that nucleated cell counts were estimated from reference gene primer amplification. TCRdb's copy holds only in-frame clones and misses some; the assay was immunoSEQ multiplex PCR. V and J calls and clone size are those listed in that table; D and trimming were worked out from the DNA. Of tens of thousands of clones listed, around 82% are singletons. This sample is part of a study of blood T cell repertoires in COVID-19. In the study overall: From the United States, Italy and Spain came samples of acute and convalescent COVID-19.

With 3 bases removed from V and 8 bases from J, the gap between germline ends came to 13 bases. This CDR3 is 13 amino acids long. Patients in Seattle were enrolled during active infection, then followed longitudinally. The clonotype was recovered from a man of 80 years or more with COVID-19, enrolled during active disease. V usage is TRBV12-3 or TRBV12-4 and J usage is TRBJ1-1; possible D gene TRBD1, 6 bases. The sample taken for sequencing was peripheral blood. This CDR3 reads CASSFRGAQEAFF. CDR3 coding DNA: TGTGCCAGCAGTTTCCGGGGGGCCCAAGAAGCTTTCTTT.